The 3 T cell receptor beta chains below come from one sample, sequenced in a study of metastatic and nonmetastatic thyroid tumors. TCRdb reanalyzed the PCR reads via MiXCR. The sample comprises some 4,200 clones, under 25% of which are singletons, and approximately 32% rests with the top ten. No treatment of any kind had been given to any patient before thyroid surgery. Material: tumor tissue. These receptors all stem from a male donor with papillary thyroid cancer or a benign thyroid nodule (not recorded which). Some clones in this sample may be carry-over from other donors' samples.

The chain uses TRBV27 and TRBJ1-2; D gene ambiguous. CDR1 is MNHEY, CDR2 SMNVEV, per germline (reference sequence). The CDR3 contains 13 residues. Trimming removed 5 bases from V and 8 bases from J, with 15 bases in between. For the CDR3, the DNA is TGTGCCAGCAGTCCGAATCGGGGAGAAGGCTACACCTTC. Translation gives CASSPNRGEGYTF.

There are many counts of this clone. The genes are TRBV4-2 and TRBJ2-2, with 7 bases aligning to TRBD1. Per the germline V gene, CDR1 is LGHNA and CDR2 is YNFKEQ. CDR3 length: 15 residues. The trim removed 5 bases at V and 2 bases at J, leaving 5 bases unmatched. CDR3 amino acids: CASSSGTANTGELFF. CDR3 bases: TGTGCCAGCAGCTCCGGGACAGCAAACACCGGGGAGCTGTTTTTT.

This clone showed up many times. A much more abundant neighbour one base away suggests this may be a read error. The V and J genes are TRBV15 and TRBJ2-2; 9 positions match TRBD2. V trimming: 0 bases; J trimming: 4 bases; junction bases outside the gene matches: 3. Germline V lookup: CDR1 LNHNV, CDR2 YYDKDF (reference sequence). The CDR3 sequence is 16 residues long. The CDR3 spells CATSREAGGSTGELFF. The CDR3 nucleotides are TGTGCCACCAGCAGAGAGGCGGGAGGGAGCACCGGGGAGCTGTTTTTT.